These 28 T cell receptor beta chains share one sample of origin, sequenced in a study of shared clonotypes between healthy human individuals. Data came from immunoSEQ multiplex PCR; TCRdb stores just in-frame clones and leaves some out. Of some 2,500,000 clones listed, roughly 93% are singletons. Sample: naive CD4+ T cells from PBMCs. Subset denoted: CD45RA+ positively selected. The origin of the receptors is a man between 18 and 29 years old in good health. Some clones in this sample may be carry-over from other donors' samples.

In DNA form, the CDR3 reads TGTGCCAGCAGCCTCGACAGGGCTCGATCCGGGGAGCTGTTTTTT. Encoded protein: CASSLDRARSGELFF. The gene calls are TRBV7-3 and TRBJ2-2, with TRBD1 matching over 7 bases. The germline gives CDR1 SGHTA, CDR2 FQGTGA. CDR3 length: 15 residues. V trimming: 5 bases; J trimming: 6 bases; junction bases outside the gene matches: 9.

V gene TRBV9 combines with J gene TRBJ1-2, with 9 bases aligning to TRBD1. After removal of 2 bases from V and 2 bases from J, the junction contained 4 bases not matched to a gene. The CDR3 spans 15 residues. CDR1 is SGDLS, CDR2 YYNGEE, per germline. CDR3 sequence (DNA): TGTGCCAGCAGCGTCGACAGGGGGGCAAACTATGGCTACACCTTC. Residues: CASSVDRGANYGYTF.

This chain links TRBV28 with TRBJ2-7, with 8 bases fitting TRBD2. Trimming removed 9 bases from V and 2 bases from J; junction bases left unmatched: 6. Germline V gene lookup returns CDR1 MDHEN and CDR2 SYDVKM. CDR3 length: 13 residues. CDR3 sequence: CASSGTVTYEQYF. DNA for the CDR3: TGTGCCAGTAGCGGGACGGTAACCTACGAGCAGTACTTC.

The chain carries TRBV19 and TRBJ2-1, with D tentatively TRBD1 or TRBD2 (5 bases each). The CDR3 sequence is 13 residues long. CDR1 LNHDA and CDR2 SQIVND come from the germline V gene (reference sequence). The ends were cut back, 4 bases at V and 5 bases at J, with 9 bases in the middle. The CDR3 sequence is CASSTRDDNEQFF. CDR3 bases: TGTGCCAGTAGTACCCGGGACGACAATGAGCAGTTCTTC.

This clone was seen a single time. Here the CDR3 reads CASSPRTGVTNEKLFF. CDR3 nucleotides: TGTGCCAGCTCACCGCGGACAGGGGTCACTAATGAAAAACTGTTTTTT. The rearrangement links TRBV18 to TRBJ1-4; 9 bases line up with TRBD1. V lost 3 bases, J lost 2 bases, and 4 bases stayed unmatched. Germline V CDR1 and CDR2: KGHSH, LQKENI. The length of the CDR3 is 16 residues.

The CDR3 sequence: CASSLGLAGGNAYEQYF. Here the CDR3 DNA reads TGCGCCAGCAGCTTGGGACTAGCGGGAGGGAACGCCTACGAGCAGTACTTC. The J gene is TRBJ2-7, the V gene TRBV5-1; 14 bases match TRBD2. The CDR3 spans 17 residues. In germline, CDR1 is SGHRS, CDR2 YFSETQ. V trimming: 0 bases; J trimming: 2 bases; junction bases outside the gene matches: 4.

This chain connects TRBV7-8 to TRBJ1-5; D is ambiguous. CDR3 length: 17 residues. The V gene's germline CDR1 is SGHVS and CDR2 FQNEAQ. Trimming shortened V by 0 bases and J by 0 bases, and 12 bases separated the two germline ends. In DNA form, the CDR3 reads TGTGCCAGCAGCTTAGCGTCAGCTCTTTATAGCAATCAGCCCCAGCATTTT. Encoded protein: CASSLASALYSNQPQHF.

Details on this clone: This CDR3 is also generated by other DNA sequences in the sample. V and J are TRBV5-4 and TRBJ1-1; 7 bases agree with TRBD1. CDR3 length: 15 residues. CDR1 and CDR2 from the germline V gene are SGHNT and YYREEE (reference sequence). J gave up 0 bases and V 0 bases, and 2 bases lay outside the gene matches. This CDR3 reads CASSLEGQVNTEAFF. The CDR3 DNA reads TGTGCCAGCAGCTTGGAAGGACAGGTGAACACTGAAGCTTTCTTT.

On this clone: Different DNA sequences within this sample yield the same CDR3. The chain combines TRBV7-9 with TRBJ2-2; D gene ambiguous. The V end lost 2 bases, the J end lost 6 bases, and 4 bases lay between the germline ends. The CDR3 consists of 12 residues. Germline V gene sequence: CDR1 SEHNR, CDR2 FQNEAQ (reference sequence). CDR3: CASSLRAGELFF. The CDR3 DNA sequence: TGTGCCAGCAGCTTACGTGCCGGGGAGCTGTTTTTT.

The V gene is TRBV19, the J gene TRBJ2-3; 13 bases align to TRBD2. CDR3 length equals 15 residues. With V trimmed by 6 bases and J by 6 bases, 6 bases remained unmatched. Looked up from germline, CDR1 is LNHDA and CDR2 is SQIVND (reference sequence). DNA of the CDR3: TGTGCCAGTAGCCACGGACTAGCGGGGGCCGATACGCAGTATTTT. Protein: CASSHGLAGADTQYF.

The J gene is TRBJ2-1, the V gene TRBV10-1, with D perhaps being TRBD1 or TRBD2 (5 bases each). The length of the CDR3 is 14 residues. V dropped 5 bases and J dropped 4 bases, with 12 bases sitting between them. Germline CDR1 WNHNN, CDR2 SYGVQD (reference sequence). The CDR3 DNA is TGCGCCAGCAGTCCTAGGGGACCGTACAATGAGCAGTTCTTC. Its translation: CASSPRGPYNEQFF.

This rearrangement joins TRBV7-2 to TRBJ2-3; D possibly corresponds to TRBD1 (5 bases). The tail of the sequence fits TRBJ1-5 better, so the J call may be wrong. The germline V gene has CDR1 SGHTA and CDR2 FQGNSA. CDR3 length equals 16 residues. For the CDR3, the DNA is TGTGCCAGCAGCCCCCAAACCCTTCCTGGGGCAGATACGCAGCATTTT. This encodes CASSPQTLPGADTQHF.

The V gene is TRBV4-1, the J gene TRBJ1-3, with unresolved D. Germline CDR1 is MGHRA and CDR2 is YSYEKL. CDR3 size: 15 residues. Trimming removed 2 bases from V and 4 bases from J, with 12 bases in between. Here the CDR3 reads CASSQPSFRGNTIYF. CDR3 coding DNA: TGCGCCAGCAGCCAACCCTCCTTTAGGGGAAACACCATATATTTT.

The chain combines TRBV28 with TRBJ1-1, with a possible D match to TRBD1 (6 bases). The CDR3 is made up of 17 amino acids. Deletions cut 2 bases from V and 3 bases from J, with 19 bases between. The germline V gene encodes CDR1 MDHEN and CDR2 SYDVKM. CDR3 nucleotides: TGTGCCAGCAGTTTAGGGCAGGGGCTTGGATTGGACACTGAAGCTTTCTTT. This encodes CASSLGQGLGLDTEAFF.

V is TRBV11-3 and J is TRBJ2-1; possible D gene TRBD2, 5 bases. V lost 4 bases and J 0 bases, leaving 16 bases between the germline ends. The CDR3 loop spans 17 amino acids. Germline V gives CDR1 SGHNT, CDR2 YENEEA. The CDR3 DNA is TGTGCCAGCAGCTCGACCCCACTAGTTTGCTCCTACAATGAGCAGTTCTTC. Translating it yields CASSSTPLVCSYNEQFF.

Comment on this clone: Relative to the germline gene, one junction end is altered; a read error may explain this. The CDR3 protein is CASSLDRDRVSAFF. As DNA, the CDR3 is TGTGCCAGTAGTTTAGACCGGGACAGGGTTTCGGCTTTCTTT. The chain uses TRBV19 and TRBJ1-1, with 9 nucleotides matching TRBD1. This CDR3 has 14 residues. CDR1 is LNHDA and CDR2 is SQIVND in the germline V gene (reference sequence).

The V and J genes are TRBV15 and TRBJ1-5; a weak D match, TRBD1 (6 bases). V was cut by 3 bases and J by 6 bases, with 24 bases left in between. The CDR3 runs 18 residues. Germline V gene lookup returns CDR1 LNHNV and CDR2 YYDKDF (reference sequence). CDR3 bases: TGTGCCACCAGCAGGGACCGGGGGGCCGGAGCTCGAAGTCAGCCCCAGCATTTT. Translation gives CATSRDRGAGARSQPQHF.

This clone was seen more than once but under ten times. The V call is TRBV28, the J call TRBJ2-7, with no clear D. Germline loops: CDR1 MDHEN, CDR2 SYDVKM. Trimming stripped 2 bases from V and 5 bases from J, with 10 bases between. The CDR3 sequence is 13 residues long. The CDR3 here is CASSLPSSDEQYF. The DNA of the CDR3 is TGTGCCAGCAGTTTACCCTCTTCGGACGAGCAGTACTTC.

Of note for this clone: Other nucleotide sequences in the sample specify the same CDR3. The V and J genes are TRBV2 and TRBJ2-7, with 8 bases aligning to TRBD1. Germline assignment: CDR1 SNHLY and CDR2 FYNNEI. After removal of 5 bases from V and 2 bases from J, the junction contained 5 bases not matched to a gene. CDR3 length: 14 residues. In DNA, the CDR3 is TGTGCCAGCAGTTGGACAGGGCCACCCTACGAGCAGTACTTC. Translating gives CASSWTGPPYEQYF.

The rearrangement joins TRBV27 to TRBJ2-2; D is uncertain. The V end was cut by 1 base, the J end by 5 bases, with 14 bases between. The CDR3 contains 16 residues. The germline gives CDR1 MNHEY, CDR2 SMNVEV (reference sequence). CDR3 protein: CASSLLAIQRTGELFF. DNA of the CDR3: TGTGCCAGCAGTTTATTGGCCATTCAAAGAACCGGGGAGCTGTTTTTT.

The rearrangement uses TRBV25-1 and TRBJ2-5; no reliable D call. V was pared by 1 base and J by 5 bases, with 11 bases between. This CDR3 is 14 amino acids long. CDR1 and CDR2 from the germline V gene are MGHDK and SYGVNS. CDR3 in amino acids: CASSESGRWETQYF. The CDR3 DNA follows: TGTGCCAGCAGTGAATCGGGCAGGTGGGAGACCCAGTACTTC.

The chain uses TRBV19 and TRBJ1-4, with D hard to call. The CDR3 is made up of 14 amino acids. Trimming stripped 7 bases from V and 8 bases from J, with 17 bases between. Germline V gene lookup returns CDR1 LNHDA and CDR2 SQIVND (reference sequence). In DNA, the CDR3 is TGTGCCAGTATCAGGCTCTCATATAAAGAAAAACTGTTTTTT. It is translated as CASIRLSYKEKLFF.

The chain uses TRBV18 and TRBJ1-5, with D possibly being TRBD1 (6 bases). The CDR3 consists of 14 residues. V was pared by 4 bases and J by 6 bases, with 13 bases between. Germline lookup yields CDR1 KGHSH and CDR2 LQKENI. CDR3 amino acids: CASSRTGSGQPQHF. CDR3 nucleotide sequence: TGTGCCAGCTCACGTACAGGGTCAGGTCAGCCCCAGCATTTT.

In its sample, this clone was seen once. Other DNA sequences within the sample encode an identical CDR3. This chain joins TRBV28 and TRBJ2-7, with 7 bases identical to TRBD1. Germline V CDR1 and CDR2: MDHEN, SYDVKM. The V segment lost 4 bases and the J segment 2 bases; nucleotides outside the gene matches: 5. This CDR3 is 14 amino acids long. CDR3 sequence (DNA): TGTGCCAGCAGTTCCCCGGGACAGACCTACGAGCAGTACTTC. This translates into CASSSPGQTYEQYF.

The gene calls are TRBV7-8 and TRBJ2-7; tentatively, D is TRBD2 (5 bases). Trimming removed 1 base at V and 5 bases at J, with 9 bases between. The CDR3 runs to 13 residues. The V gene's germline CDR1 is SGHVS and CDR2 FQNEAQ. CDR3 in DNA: TGTGCCAGCAGCTTAGTAACCGGGGACGAGCAGTACTTC. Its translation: CASSLVTGDEQYF.

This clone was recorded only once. The CDR3: CASSLASGTARPQHF. CDR3 bases: TGTGCCAGCAGCTTGGCCTCCGGGACAGCACGGCCCCAGCATTTT. The V and J genes are TRBV5-6 and TRBJ1-5, with 7 positions matching TRBD1. Losses at the gene ends were 0 bases for V and 9 bases for J; bases not matched to a gene: 9. CDR3 length: 15 residues. The germline V gene has CDR1 SGHDT and CDR2 YYEEEE.

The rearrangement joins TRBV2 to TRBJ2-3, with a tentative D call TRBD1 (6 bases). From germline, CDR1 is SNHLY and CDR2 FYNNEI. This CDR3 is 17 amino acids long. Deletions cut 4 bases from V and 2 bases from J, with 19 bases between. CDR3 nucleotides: TGTGCCAGCAGTGTATCAGTGACAGGTATATCCACAGATACGCAGTATTTT. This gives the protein CASSVSVTGISTDTQYF.

The CDR3 nucleotides read TGTGCCAGCAGCCTGAACGGGGCCCCTGGGGGCAATCAGCCCCAGCATTTT. Translating it yields CASSLNGAPGGNQPQHF. V and J are TRBV28 and TRBJ1-5, with D tentatively TRBD1 (5 bases). Germline V CDR1 and CDR2: MDHEN, SYDVKM. Between the trimmed V and J ends, which lost 6 bases and 2 bases, there was a span of 20 bases. This CDR3 is 17 amino acids long.